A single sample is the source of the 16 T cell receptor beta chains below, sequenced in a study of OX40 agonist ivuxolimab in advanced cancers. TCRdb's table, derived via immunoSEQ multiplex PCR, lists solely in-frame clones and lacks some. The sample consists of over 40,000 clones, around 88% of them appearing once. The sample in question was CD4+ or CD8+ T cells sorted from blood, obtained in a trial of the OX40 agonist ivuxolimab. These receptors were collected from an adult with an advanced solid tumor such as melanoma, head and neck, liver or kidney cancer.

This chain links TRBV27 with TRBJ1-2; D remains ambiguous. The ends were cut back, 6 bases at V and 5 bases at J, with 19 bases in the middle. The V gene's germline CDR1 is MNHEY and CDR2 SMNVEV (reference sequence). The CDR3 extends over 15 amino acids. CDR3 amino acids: CASSLGGRTEYGYTF. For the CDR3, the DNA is TGTGCCAGCAGCCTCGGTGGACGCACGGAGTATGGCTACACCTTC.

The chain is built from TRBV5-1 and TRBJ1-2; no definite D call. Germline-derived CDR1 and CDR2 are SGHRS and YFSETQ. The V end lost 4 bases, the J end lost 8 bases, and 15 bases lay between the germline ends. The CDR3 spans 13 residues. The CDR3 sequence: CASSPHPGAGYTF. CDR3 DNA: TGCGCCAGCAGCCCTCACCCCGGCGCCGGCTACACCTTC.

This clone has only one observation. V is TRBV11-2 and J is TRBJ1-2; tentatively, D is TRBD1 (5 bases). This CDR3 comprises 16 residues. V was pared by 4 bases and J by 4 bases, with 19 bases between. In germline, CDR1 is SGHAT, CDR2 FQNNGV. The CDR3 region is CASSSARDPSPYGYTF. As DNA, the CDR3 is TGTGCCAGCAGCTCCGCCCGGGACCCATCGCCCTATGGCTACACCTTC. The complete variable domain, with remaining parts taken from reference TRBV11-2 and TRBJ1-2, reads EAGVAQSPRYKIIEKRQSVAFWCNPISGHATLYWYQQILGQGPKLLIQFQNNGVVDDSQLPKDRFSAERLKGVDSTLKIQPAKLEDSAVYLCASSSARDPSPYGYTFGSGTRLTVV.

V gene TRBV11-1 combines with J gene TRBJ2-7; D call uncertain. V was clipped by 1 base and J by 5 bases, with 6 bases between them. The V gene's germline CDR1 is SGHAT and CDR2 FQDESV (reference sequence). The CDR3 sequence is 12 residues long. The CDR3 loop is CASSLERDEQYF. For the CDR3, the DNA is TGTGCCAGCAGCTTAGAACGAGACGAGCAGTACTTC.

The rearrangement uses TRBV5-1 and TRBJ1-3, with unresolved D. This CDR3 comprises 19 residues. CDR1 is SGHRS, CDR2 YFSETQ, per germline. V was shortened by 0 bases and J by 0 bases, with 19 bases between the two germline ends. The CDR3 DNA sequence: TGCGCCAGCAGCTTGGCCTTTGTTGTCTCGGTGGGCTCTGGAAACACCATATATTTT. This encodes CASSLAFVVSVGSGNTIYF. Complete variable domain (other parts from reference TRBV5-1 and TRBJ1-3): KAGVTQTPRYLIKTRGQQVTLSCSPISGHRSVSWYQQTPGQGLQFLFEYFSETQRNKGNFPGRFSGRQFSNSRSEMNVSTLELGDSALYLCASSLAFVVSVGSGNTIYFGEGSWLTVV.

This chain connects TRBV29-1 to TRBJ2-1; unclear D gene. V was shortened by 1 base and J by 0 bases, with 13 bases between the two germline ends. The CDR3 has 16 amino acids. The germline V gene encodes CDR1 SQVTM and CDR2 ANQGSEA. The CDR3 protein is CSVEGHSSRSYNEQFF. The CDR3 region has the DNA TGCAGCGTTGAAGGCCATAGCAGCCGCTCCTACAATGAGCAGTTCTTC.

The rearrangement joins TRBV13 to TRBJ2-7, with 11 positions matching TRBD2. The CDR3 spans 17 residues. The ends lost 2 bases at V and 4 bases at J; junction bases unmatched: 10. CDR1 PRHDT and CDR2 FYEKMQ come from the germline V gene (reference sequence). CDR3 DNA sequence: TGTGCCAGCAGCTTACTTCACGTGACTAGCGGGGATTACGAGCAGTACTTC. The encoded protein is CASSLLHVTSGDYEQYF.

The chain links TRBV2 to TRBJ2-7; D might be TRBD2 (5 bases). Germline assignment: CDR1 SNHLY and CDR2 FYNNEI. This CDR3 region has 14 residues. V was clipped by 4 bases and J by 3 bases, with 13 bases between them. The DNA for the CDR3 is TGTGCCAGCAGTGGTGTGGGAGATTTCTACGAGCAGTACTTC. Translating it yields CASSGVGDFYEQYF. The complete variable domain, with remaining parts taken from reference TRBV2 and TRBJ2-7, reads EPEVTQTPSHQVTQMGQEVILRCVPISNHLYFYWYRQILGQKVEFLVSFYNNEISEKSEIFDDQFSVERPDGSNFTLKIRSTKLEDSAMYFCASSGVGDFYEQYFGPGTRLTVT.

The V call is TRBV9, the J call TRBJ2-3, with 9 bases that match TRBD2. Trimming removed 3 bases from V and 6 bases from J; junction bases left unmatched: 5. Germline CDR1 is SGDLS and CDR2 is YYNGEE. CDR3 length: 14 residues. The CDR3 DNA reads TGTGCCAGCAGCGAATGGACTAGCGACGATACGCAGTATTTT. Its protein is CASSEWTSDDTQYF.

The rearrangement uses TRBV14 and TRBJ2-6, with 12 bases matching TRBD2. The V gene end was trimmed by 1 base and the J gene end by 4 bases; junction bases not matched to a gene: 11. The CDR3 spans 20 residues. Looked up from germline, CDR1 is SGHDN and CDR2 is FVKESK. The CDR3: CASSQGRLAGAQSGANVLTF. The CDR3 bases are TGTGCCAGCAGCCAAGGAAGACTAGCGGGAGCTCAGTCCGGGGCCAACGTCCTGACTTTC.

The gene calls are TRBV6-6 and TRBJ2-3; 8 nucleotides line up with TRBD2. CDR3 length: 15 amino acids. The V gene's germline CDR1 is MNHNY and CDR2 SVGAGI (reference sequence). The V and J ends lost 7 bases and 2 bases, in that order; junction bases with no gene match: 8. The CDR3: CASTISGILTDTQYF. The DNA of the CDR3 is TGTGCCAGCACCATTAGCGGGATCCTCACAGATACGCAGTATTTT.

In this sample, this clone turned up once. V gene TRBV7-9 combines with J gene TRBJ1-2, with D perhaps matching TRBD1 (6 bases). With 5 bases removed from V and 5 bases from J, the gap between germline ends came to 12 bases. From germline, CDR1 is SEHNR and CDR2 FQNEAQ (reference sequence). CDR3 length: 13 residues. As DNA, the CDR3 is TGTGCCAGCAGCCCGGCTACAGGGTATGGCTACACCTTC. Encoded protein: CASSPATGYGYTF.

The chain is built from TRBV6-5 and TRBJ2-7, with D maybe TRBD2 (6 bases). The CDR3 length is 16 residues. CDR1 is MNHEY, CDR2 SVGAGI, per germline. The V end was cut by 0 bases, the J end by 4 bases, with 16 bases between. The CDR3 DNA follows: TGTGCCAGCAGTTACTCCGGGGCCTATCGGGGGTACGAGCAGTACTTC. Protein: CASSYSGAYRGYEQYF.

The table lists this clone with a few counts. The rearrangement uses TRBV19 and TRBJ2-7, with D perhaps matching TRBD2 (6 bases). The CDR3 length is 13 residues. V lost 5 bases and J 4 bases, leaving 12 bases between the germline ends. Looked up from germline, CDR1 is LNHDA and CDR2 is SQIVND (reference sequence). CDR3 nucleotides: TGTGCCAGTAGTCCCGGGACTTTGTACGAGCAGTACTTC. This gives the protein CASSPGTLYEQYF.

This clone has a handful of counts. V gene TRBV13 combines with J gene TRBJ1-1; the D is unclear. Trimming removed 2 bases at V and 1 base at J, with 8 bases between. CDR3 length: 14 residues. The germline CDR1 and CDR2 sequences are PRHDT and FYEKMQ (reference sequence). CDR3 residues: CASSLYSENTEAFF. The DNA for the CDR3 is TGTGCCAGCAGCTTATACAGTGAGAACACTGAAGCTTTCTTT.

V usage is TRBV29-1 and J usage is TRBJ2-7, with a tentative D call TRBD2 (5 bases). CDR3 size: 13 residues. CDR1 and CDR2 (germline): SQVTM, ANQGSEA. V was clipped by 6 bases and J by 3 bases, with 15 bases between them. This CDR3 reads CSVRPEGYYEQYF. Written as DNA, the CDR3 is TGCAGCGTCCGACCCGAGGGCTACTACGAGCAGTACTTC.